These 6 T cell receptor beta chains were all obtained from the same sample, sequenced in a study of control samples from healthy donors and cancer patients. Using immunoSEQ multiplex PCR, the repertoire was profiled, and TCRdb retains in-frame clones only, with some absent. The table shows 80,000 to 85,000 clones, with about 88% occurring only once. Sequencing was carried out using blood. The receptors shown here come from a woman aged 50 to 60 in good health.

This clone was observed a single time. The chain joins TRBV5-4 to TRBJ2-7, with 8 nucleotides matching TRBD2. The CDR3 sequence is 14 residues long. The V gene end was trimmed by 4 bases and the J gene end by 4 bases; junction bases not matched to a gene: 7. The germline V gene encodes CDR1 SGHNT and CDR2 YYREEE (reference sequence). CDR3 amino acids: CASSPGTRRYEQYF. The CDR3 DNA follows: TGTGCCAGCAGCCCCGGGACTAGGCGGTACGAGCAGTACTTC.

The chain links TRBV2 to TRBJ2-6; D is ambiguous. CDR1 is SNHLY, CDR2 FYNNEI, per germline. Deletions cut 11 bases from V and 4 bases from J, with 6 bases between. This CDR3 comprises 11 residues. CDR3 DNA sequence: TGTGCCTTCGCGGGGGCCAACGTCCTGACTTTC. Residues: CAFAGANVLTF. Together with reference TRBV2 and TRBJ2-6, the CDR3 gives the full variable domain: EPEVTQTPSHQVTQMGQEVILRCVPISNHLYFYWYRQILGQKVEFLVSFYNNEISEKSEIFDDQFSVERPDGSNFTLKIRSTKLEDSAMYFCAFAGANVLTFGAGSRLTVL.

CDR3 loop: CASSPARERGYTF. For the CDR3, the DNA is TGTGCCAGCAGCCCGGCCAGGGAACGAGGCTACACCTTC. This chain joins TRBV7-2 and TRBJ1-2, with D perhaps matching TRBD1 (5 bases). Germline V gene sequence: CDR1 SGHTA, CDR2 FQGNSA. The V gene lost 5 bases and the J gene lost 8 bases, with 15 bases spanning the gap. CDR3 size: 13 residues.

The CDR3 bases are TGCGCCAGCAGCGAACTTGGGCCCTACGAGCAGTACTTC. This sequence encodes CASSELGPYEQYF. The chain uses TRBV5-1 and TRBJ2-7; no definite D call. Germline values: CDR1 SGHRS, CDR2 YFSETQ. Trimming removed 4 bases from V and 2 bases from J, with 10 bases in between. The CDR3 extends over 13 amino acids.

The rearrangement uses TRBV5-1 and TRBJ1-1, with 7 bases that match TRBD1. V lost 4 bases to trimming and J lost 5 bases; unmatched junction nucleotides: 5. The CDR3 sequence is 13 residues long. CDR1 SGHRS and CDR2 YFSETQ come from the germline V gene. As DNA, the CDR3 is TGCGCCAGCAGCCCTAACAGGGGAACTGAAGCTTTCTTT. This translates into CASSPNRGTEAFF.

The chain employs TRBV6-4 and TRBJ1-5; D call uncertain. CDR1 and CDR2 (germline): MRHNA, SNTAGT. The CDR3 runs to 13 residues. Between the trimmed V and J ends, which lost 3 bases and 7 bases, there was a span of 10 bases. This chain's CDR3 is CASSERRGQPQHF. CDR3 bases: TGTGCCAGCAGTGAGCGGCGAGGGCAGCCCCAGCATTTT.